The entry below gives a single TCR beta chain sequence along with its context. This entry belongs to a study of T cells expressing NK-cell markers. Across the whole study: Underlying the TCR beta repertoires were sorted CD3+CD56+NKG2C+, CD3+CD56+NKG2C- and CD3+CD56-NKG2C+ T cells.

TCRdb re-called the 5' RACE reads and shows each CDR3 protein once, DNA omitted. The data show about 460,000 distinct CDR3 sequences, and the top ten clones hold approximately 1.5%. What was sequenced was blood T cells: a sorted CD56 or NKG2C T cell subset, CD4+ or CD8+ T cells, or bulk PBMC T cells (not recorded which). This TCR was sampled from a woman in her forties or fifties in good health.

The CDR3 reads CATSDAGTTTQYF. The chain carries TRBV24-1 and TRBJ2-3; the D gene TCRdb calls, TRBD2, cannot be checked with no DNA. Per the germline V gene, CDR1 is KGHDR and CDR2 is SFDVKD. This CDR3 contains 13 residues.